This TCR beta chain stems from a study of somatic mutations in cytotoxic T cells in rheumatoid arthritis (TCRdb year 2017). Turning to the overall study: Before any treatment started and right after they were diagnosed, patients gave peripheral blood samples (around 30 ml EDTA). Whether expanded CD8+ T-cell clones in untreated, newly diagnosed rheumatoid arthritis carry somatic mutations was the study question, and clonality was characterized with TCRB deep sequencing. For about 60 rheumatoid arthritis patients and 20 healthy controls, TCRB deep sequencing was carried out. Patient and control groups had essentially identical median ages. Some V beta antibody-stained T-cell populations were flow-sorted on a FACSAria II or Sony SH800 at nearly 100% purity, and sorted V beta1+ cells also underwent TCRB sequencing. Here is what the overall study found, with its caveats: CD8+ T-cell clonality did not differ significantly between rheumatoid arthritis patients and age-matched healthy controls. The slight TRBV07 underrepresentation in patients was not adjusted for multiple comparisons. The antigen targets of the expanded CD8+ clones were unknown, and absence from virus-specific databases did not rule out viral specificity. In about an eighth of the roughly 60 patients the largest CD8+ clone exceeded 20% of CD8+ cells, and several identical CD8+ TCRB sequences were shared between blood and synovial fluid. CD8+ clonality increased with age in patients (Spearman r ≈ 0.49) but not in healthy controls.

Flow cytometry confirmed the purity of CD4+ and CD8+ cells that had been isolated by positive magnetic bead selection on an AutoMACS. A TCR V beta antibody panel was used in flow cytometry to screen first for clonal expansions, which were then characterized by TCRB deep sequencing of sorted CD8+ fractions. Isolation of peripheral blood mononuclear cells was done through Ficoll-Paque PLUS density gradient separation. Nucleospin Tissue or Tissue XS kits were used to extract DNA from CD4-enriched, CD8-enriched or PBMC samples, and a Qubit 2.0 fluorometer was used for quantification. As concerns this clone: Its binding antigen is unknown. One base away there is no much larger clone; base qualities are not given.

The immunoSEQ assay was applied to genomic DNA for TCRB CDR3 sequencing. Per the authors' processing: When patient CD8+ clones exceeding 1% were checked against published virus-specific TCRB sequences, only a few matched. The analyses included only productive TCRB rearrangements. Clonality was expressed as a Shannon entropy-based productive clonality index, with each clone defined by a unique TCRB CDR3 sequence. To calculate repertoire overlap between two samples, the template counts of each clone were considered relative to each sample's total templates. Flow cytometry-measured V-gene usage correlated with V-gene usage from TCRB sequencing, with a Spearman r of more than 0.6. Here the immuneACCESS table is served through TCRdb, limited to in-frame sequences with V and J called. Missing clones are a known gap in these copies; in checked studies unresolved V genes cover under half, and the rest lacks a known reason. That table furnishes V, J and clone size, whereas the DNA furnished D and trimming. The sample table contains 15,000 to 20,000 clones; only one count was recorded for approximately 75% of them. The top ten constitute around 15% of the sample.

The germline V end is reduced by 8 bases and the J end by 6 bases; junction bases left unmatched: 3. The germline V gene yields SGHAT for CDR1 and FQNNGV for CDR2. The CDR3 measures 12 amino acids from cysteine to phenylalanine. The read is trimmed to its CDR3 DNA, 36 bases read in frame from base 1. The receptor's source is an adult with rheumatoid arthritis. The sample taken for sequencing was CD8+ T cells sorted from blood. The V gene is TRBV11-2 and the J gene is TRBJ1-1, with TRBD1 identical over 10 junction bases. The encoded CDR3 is CASLTGGSEAFF. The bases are TGTGCCAGCTTGACAGGGGGCTCTGAAGCTTTCTTT.